Described below is a single TCR beta chain sequence and its context. Produced via immunoSEQ multiplex PCR; TCRdb's table is partial and in-frame only. The sample has 200,000 to 250,000 clones, about 80% seen once. This sample was included in a study of blood T cell repertoires in COVID-19. The CDR3 sequence is 22 residues long. The sequenced sample was peripheral blood. J is TRBJ2-6 and V is TRBV21-1; the table names TRBD1, a call not compared with the DNA. TRBV21-1 is a known pseudogene. The TCR was taken from a woman aged 55-70 years with acute or convalescent COVID-19. In nucleotides, the CDR3 is TGTGCCAGCAGCAAAGTATTGAAAACGGACAGCCGGGGAAGCTCTGGGGCCAACGTCCTGACTTTC. Its translation is CASSKVLKTDSRGSSGANVLTF.